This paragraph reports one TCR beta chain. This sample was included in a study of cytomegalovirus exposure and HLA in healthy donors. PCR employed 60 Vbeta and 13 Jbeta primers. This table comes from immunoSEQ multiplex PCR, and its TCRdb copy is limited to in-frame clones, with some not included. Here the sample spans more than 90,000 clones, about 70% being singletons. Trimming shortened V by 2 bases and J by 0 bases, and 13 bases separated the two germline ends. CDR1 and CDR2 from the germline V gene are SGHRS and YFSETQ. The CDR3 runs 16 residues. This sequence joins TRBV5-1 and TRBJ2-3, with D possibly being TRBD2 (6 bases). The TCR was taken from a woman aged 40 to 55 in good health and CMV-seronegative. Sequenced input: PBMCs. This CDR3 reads CASSLGTQPSTDTQYF. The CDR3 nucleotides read TGCGCCAGCAGCTTAGGGACTCAGCCTAGCACAGATACGCAGTATTTT.